These T cell receptor beta chains were read from a single sample in a study of blood T cell repertoires in COVID-19. Profiling relied on immunoSEQ multiplex PCR, and the TCRdb table lists in-frame clones only, not all of them. The data hold 300,000 to 400,000 clones, with roughly 90% observed a single time. The specimen sequenced was peripheral blood. These receptors all stem from a man between 25 and 39 years old with COVID-19, enrolled during active disease. Each CDR3 is given with its conserved first and last residue. D genes are given only for firm matches. Clone size is not always given. Where it is, it says once, few, many or a class for expanded clones.

>NA|few|TRBJ2-1|TRBV7-3
TGTGCCAGCAGCTACTATAGTGGAAATGAGCAGTTCTTC
CASSYYSGNEQFF
>TRBD1|once|TRBJ1-1|TRBV5-6
TGTGCCAGCAGCCTCCCACAGGGGGCAGCGAACACTGAAGCTTTCTTT
CASSLPQGAANTEAFF
>TRBD2|NA|TRBJ2-3|TRBV5-1
TGCGCCAGCAGCTTGTTAGCGGGGGGGCTGGCAGATACGCAGTATTTT
CASSLLAGGLADTQYF
>NA|NA|TRBJ1-1|TRBV5-5
TGTGCCAGCAGCCGGCTGGGGGGGAACACTGAAGCTTTCTTT
CASSRLGGNTEAFF
>TRBD1|NA|TRBJ2-1|TRBV6-5
TGTGCCAGCAGTTACTCGACAGGGGAATCCTACAATGAGCAGTTCTTC
CASSYSTGESYNEQFF
>NA|NA|TRBJ2-5|TRBV27
TGTGCCAGCAGTACGAGGACGGGAACCCAGTACTTC
CASSTRTGTQYF
>NA|NA|TRBJ2-7|TRBV12-3/TRBV12-4
TGTGCCAGCAGTTTATGGCAGGGCTACGAGCAGTACTTC
CASSLWQGYEQYF
>NA|few|TRBJ2-7|TRBV5-5
TGTGCCAGCAGCCCCGGCGGGGCCCTAATCTACGAGCAGTACTTC
CASSPGGALIYEQYF
>TRBD2|once|TRBJ2-1|TRBV18
TGTGCCAGCTCACTAGCGGGAGGCTCCTACAATGAGCAGTTCTTC
CASSLAGGSYNEQFF
>TRBD2|NA|TRBJ2-1|TRBV2
TGTGCCAGCAACGAGGGAGGGCAGTCCTACAATGAGCAGTTCTTC
CASNEGGQSYNEQFF
>NA|NA|TRBJ2-1|TRBV14
TGTGCCAGCAGCCAATGGCTAGCAGACAATGAGCAGTTCTTC
CASSQWLADNEQFF
>TRBD1|NA|TRBJ2-2|TRBV7-2
TGTGCCAGCAGCTCCACAGGGGCGGGCACCGGGGAGCTGTTTTTT
CASSSTGAGTGELFF
>TRBD2|NA|TRBJ2-3|TRBV19
TGTGCCAGTAGTATGGGACTAGCGGGGGTTACAGATACGCAGTATTTT
CASSMGLAGVTDTQYF
>TRBD1|NA|TRBJ2-7|TRBV6-1
TGTGCCAGCAGTGAAAAGGGACAGGGGGCGTTCTACGAGCAGTACTTC
CASSEKGQGAFYEQYF